The next 32 T cell receptor beta chains were all read from a single sample in a study of cytomegalovirus exposure and HLA in healthy donors. Libraries were prepared by immunoSEQ multiplex PCR; TCRdb keeps only in-frame clonotypes and omits some of them. The sample carries over 200,000 clones, about 90% recorded once. Sequencing was done on a sample of PBMCs. Receptors were obtained from a woman aged 18-29 years in good health and CMV-seronegative.

The chain recombines TRBV30 with TRBJ2-5; 11 bases are shared with TRBD2. CDR1 is GTSNPN, CDR2 SVGIG, per germline (reference sequence). The CDR3 consists of 14 residues. V lost 2 bases and J lost 8; bases outside the gene matches: 7. The CDR3 loop is CAWSRGGTSGTQYF. The CDR3 bases are TGTGCCTGGAGTAGAGGCGGGACTAGCGGAACCCAGTACTTC.

This chain links TRBV5-1 with TRBJ2-7; 9 nucleotides align to TRBD2. The CDR3 loop spans 13 amino acids. Germline-derived CDR1 and CDR2 are SGHRS and YFSETQ. After removal of 7 bases from V and 3 bases from J, the junction contained 5 bases not matched to a gene. The CDR3 DNA is TGCGCCAGCCGACTAGCGGATTTCTACGAGCAGTACTTC. Translated, it gives CASRLADFYEQYF.

The rearrangement uses TRBV28 and TRBJ1-3, with D unclear. Trimming stripped 7 bases from V and 0 bases from J, with 19 bases between. Germline V gene data show CDR1 as MDHEN and CDR2 as SYDVKM. The length of the CDR3 is 17 residues. CDR3 in DNA: TGTGCCAGCAACACTCCCTTTGGGCGAAGCTCTGGAAACACCATATATTTT. It codes for CASNTPFGRSSGNTIYF.

The chain uses TRBV2 and TRBJ2-1; 10 bases align to TRBD2. The ends lost 8 bases at V and 7 bases at J; junction bases unmatched: 11. The germline gives CDR1 SNHLY, CDR2 FYNNEI. There are 15 residues in the CDR3. The CDR3 protein is CASEAGGQFLNEQFF. In DNA, the CDR3 is TGTGCCAGCGAAGCGGGAGGGCAATTTTTAAATGAGCAGTTCTTC. Together with reference TRBV2 and TRBJ2-1, the CDR3 gives the full variable domain: EPEVTQTPSHQVTQMGQEVILRCVPISNHLYFYWYRQILGQKVEFLVSFYNNEISEKSEIFDDQFSVERPDGSNFTLKIRSTKLEDSAMYFCASEAGGQFLNEQFFGPGTRLTVL.

V is TRBV14 and J is TRBJ1-1; TRBD1 is a possible D gene (5 bases). Trimming shortened V by 2 bases and J by 5 bases, and 12 bases separated the two germline ends. Per germline, CDR1 SGHDN and CDR2 FVKESK. CDR3 size: 14 residues. The CDR3 is CASSQSPGNTEAFF. CDR3 DNA sequence: TGTGCCAGCAGCCAATCCCCAGGGAATACTGAAGCTTTCTTT.

This clone was observed a single time. The chain recombines TRBV27 with TRBJ2-7; 14 bases are shared with TRBD2. The CDR3 consists of 15 residues. Germline CDR1 and CDR2: MNHEY and SMNVEV (reference sequence). V was clipped by 4 bases and J by 5 bases; unmatched bases: 4. This CDR3 reads CASSSGLAGVHEQYF. CDR3 bases: TGTGCCAGCAGTTCGGGACTAGCGGGAGTTCACGAGCAGTACTTC.

The genes are TRBV19 and TRBJ2-7; D gene unclear. V gave up 5 bases and J gave up 6 bases, with 11 bases separating them. CDR3 size: 12 residues. Germline CDR1 and CDR2: LNHDA and SQIVND (reference sequence). In nucleotides, the CDR3 is TGTGCCAGTAGTTACGGAGTAAGCGAGCAGTACTTC. Translated, it gives CASSYGVSEQYF.

The V and J genes are TRBV11-2 and TRBJ2-7; no definite D call. The germline CDR1 and CDR2 sequences are SGHAT and FQNNGV. This CDR3 comprises 15 residues. V was pared by 3 bases and J by 2 bases, with 14 bases between. CDR3 sequence (DNA): TGTGCCAGCAGCTTTATACCTGAGGCGCCCTACGAGCAGTACTTC. As protein: CASSFIPEAPYEQYF.

This clone was recorded only once. The chain carries TRBV2 and TRBJ2-3; weak D call: TRBD1 (6 bases). Germline V gene sequence: CDR1 SNHLY, CDR2 FYNNEI. The ends were cut back, 5 bases at V and 0 bases at J, with 12 bases in the middle. The CDR3 runs to 15 residues. CDR3 bases: TGTGCCAGCAGTAACCCGGGACACAGCACAGATACGCAGTATTTT. This gives the protein CASSNPGHSTDTQYF.

CDR3 residues: CASSRDRGSNQPQHF. As DNA, the CDR3 is TGTGCCAGCAGCCGGGACAGGGGTAGCAATCAGCCCCAGCATTTT. The V and J genes are TRBV7-6 and TRBJ1-5; the match to TRBD1 covers 10 bases. Trimming at V came to 5 bases and at J to 0 bases, leaving 1 base not matched to a gene. Germline CDR1 SGHVS, CDR2 FNYEAQ. The length of the CDR3 is 15 residues. The whole variable domain, filled in from reference TRBV7-6 and TRBJ1-5, reads GAGVSQSPRYKVTKRGQDVALRCDPISGHVSLYWYRQALGQGPEFLTYFNYEAQQDKSGLPNDRFSAERPEGSISTLTIQRTEQRDSAMYRCASSRDRGSNQPQHFGDGTRLSIL.

The chain joins TRBV7-2 to TRBJ2-3, with D possibly being TRBD2 (5 bases). The V gene's germline CDR1 is SGHTA and CDR2 FQGNSA. The CDR3 length is 12 residues. The V gene lost 3 bases and the J gene lost 4 bases, with 5 bases spanning the gap. The CDR3 sequence: CASSLRADTQYF. For the CDR3, the DNA is TGTGCCAGCAGCTTGCGGGCAGATACGCAGTATTTT.

The chain carries TRBV28 and TRBJ2-5; maybe TRBD1 (6 bases). Germline CDR1 and CDR2: MDHEN and SYDVKM. The CDR3 consists of 13 residues. V lost 3 bases, J lost 3 bases, and 8 bases lay in between. CDR3 in amino acids: CASSFRGEETQYF. For the CDR3, the DNA is TGTGCCAGCAGTTTCAGGGGAGAAGAGACCCAGTACTTC.

The chain couples TRBV13 to TRBJ2-7; the D is unclear. Germline V gene data show CDR1 as PRHDT and CDR2 as FYEKMQ (reference sequence). V was cut by 5 bases and J by 1 base, with 12 bases left in between. The CDR3 totals 14 residues. CDR3 region: CASSPRIQSYEQYF. CDR3 nucleotide sequence: TGTGCCAGCAGCCCTCGTATACAGTCCTACGAGCAGTACTTC.

The V gene is TRBV7-2, the J gene TRBJ2-7; TRBD1 matches at 7 bases. The trim removed 5 bases at V and 3 bases at J, leaving 4 bases unmatched. Germline V gives CDR1 SGHTA, CDR2 FQGNSA. The CDR3 covers 13 residues. The CDR3 spells CASSLGQYYEQYF. CDR3 nucleotide sequence: TGTGCCAGCAGCCTGGGACAGTACTACGAGCAGTACTTC.

The gene calls are TRBV30 and TRBJ2-3; 8 bases map to TRBD2. With 0 bases clipped from V and 5 bases from J, the junction kept 10 bases outside the gene matches. Per germline, CDR1 GTSNPN and CDR2 SVGIG (reference sequence). The CDR3 loop spans 16 amino acids. The chain's CDR3 is CAWSVGWREEGDTQYF. CDR3 nucleotides: TGTGCCTGGAGTGTTGGGTGGCGGGAGGAAGGAGATACGCAGTATTTT.

The V and J genes are TRBV28 and TRBJ2-1; 14 nucleotides match TRBD2. The CDR3 is 19 amino acids. CDR1 MDHEN and CDR2 SYDVKM come from the germline V gene. The trim removed 6 bases at V and 9 bases at J, leaving 19 bases unmatched. This CDR3 reads CASRQGARRGLAGDIEQFF. Written as DNA, the CDR3 is TGTGCCAGCAGGCAGGGTGCCCGTCGGGGACTAGCGGGAGATATTGAGCAGTTCTTC. Based on the CDR3 plus reference TRBV28 and TRBJ2-1, the full variable domain is DVKVTQSSRYLVKRTGEKVFLECVQDMDHENMFWYRQDPGLGLRLIYFSYDVKMKEKGDIPEGYSVSREKKERFSLILESASTNQTSMYLCASRQGARRGLAGDIEQFFGPGTRLTVL.

The CDR3 loop reads CASSRTGFEQYF. CDR3 nucleotide sequence: TGTGCCAGCAGCCGGACAGGTTTCGAGCAGTACTTC. This chain links TRBV7-6 with TRBJ2-7, with TRBD1 matching 7 bases. J lost 6 bases, V lost 5 bases, and 4 bases had no gene match. Germline V gene sequence: CDR1 SGHVS, CDR2 FNYEAQ. This CDR3 has 12 amino acids.

The CDR3 region is CASSVAGTGANEQFF. The CDR3 DNA reads TGTGCCAGCAGCGTAGCGGGGACAGGGGCCAATGAGCAGTTCTTC. J is TRBJ2-1 and V is TRBV9; 10 bases match TRBD1. This CDR3 has 15 amino acids. Germline V CDR1 and CDR2: SGDLS, YYNGEE. V was clipped by 0 bases and J by 6 bases; unmatched bases: 3.

This clone was seen once. The rearrangement joins TRBV4-1 to TRBJ2-3; maybe TRBD2 (6 bases). Deletions cut 4 bases from V and 2 bases from J, with 22 bases between. The CDR3 contains 18 residues. Germline CDR1 MGHRA, CDR2 YSYEKL. In DNA, the CDR3 is TGCGCCAGCAGCCTTAGCGGTCCCCCTCTGATTAACACAGATACGCAGTATTTT. Its protein is CASSLSGPPLINTDTQYF.

V gene TRBV2 combines with J gene TRBJ2-2, with 13 bases identical to TRBD2. The trim removed 5 bases at V and 1 base at J, leaving 10 bases unmatched. CDR3 length: 19 residues. Germline V gives CDR1 SNHLY, CDR2 FYNNEI. CDR3 loop: CASSFTSGRALKNTGELFF. In DNA form, the CDR3 reads TGTGCCAGCAGTTTTACTAGCGGGAGGGCCTTAAAGAACACCGGGGAGCTGTTTTTT.

This clone appeared a few times. V gene TRBV18 combines with J gene TRBJ1-1; TRBD1 agrees at 9 bases. Germline V CDR1 and CDR2: KGHSH, LQKENI. CDR3 size: 14 residues. Trimming took 4 bases from V and 5 from J; bases not matched to a gene: 5. CDR3 protein: CASSQQGAGTEAFF. For the CDR3, the DNA is TGTGCCAGCTCACAACAGGGGGCCGGGACTGAAGCTTTCTTT.

V gene TRBV28 combines with J gene TRBJ1-1, with 8 positions matching TRBD1. V lost 3 bases and J lost 10; bases outside the gene matches: 7. The CDR3 is 13 amino acids. Germline CDR1 and CDR2: MDHEN and SYDVKM. The CDR3 is CASSFQGAWVAFF. DNA of the CDR3: TGTGCCAGCAGTTTCCAGGGGGCGTGGGTAGCTTTCTTT.

This chain uses TRBV28 with TRBJ2-2; the match to TRBD1 covers 7 bases. Germline V gene data show CDR1 as MDHEN and CDR2 as SYDVKM. J was trimmed by 5 bases and V by 2 bases; bases with no gene match: 2. The CDR3 is made up of 14 amino acids. The CDR3 nucleotides are TGTGCCAGCAGTTTACAGGGGGTAACCGGGGAGCTGTTTTTT. Protein: CASSLQGVTGELFF.

With respect to this clone: At the DNA level, this CDR3 is encoded by other sequences in the same sample as well. The chain carries TRBV19 and TRBJ1-1, with 8 positions matching TRBD1. The length of the CDR3 is 14 residues. The germline gives CDR1 LNHDA, CDR2 SQIVND (reference sequence). J lost 5 bases, V lost 3 bases, and 5 bases had no gene match. The CDR3 DNA follows: TGTGCCAGTAGTATCACAGGGGGAGGGACTGAAGCTTTCTTT. Amino acids: CASSITGGGTEAFF. Using reference TRBV19 and TRBJ1-1 for the parts outside the CDR3, the full variable domain is DGGITQSPKYLFRKEGQNVTLSCEQNLNHDAMYWYRQDPGQGLRLIYYSQIVNDFQKGDIAEGYSVSREKKESFPLTVTSAQKNPTAFYLCASSITGGGTEAFFGQGTRLTVV.

This clone was detected once. The chain recombines TRBV5-6 with TRBJ2-3; 7 bases are a match to TRBD2. Germline trimming cut 0 bases from V and 5 bases from J; bases unmatched to any gene: 9. CDR1 SGHDT and CDR2 YYEEEE come from the germline V gene. The CDR3 totals 16 residues. The CDR3 sequence is CASSLVSGGSKDTQYF. In DNA form, the CDR3 reads TGTGCCAGCAGCTTGGTTTCGGGCGGGAGTAAAGATACGCAGTATTTT.

This sequence joins TRBV5-1 and TRBJ1-1, with D perhaps TRBD1 (6 bases). Germline V gene sequence: CDR1 SGHRS, CDR2 YFSETQ. This CDR3 has 15 amino acids. The V and J ends lost 0 bases and 6 bases respectively, with 15 bases between them. The CDR3: CASSLARGATAEAFF. In DNA, the CDR3 is TGCGCCAGCAGCTTGGCCCGGGGGGCGACAGCTGAAGCTTTCTTT.

This chain connects TRBV29-1 to TRBJ2-1; D ambiguous. Trimming left V 0 bases short and J 0 bases short, with 12 bases between. This CDR3 comprises 16 residues. From germline, CDR1 is SQVTM and CDR2 ANQGSEA. This CDR3 reads CSVEDEAIGSYNEQFF. The CDR3 coding sequence is TGCAGCGTTGAAGACGAGGCCATAGGCTCCTACAATGAGCAGTTCTTC.

This rearrangement joins TRBV4-3 to TRBJ2-2, with a tentative D call TRBD1 (6 bases). CDR1 and CDR2 (germline): LGHNA, YSLEER. Trimming shortened V by 2 bases and J by 1 base, and 8 bases separated the two germline ends. The CDR3 spans 15 residues. The DNA for the CDR3 is TGCGCCAGCAGCCAAAGGACAGAGAACACCGGGGAGCTGTTTTTT. This translates into CASSQRTENTGELFF.

The rearrangement links TRBV4-2 to TRBJ2-7; D gene uncertain. The CDR3 consists of 15 residues. Between the trimmed V and J ends, which lost 1 base and 3 bases, there was a span of 13 bases. Germline CDR1 is LGHNA and CDR2 is YNFKEQ. The CDR3 DNA reads TGTGCCAGCAGCCAAGCATCCGGAGCCAACTACGAGCAGTACTTC. Protein: CASSQASGANYEQYF.

This chain uses TRBV2 with TRBJ2-1; TRBD1 might be the D (7 bases). CDR1 and CDR2 from the germline V gene are SNHLY and FYNNEI. The CDR3 sequence is 13 residues long. Trimming took off 7 bases at V and 7 bases at J, with 14 bases between the two ends. The CDR3 DNA reads as TGTGCCAGCAAACAGGGGCGGGGAAATGAGCAGTTCTTC. It specifies CASKQGRGNEQFF.

The chain couples TRBV5-4 to TRBJ1-3, with 8 bases identical to TRBD1. CDR1 SGHNT and CDR2 YYREEE come from the germline V gene (reference sequence). V gave up 2 bases and J gave up 2 bases; unmatched junction bases: 0. There are 14 residues in the CDR3. CDR3 sequence (DNA): TGTGCCAGCAGCTTACAGGGGGCTGGAAACACCATATATTTT. Translation gives CASSLQGAGNTIYF.

This rearrangement joins TRBV4-3 to TRBJ1-2; D is unclear. V lost 0 bases to trimming and J lost 2 bases, with 10 bases between them. The germline CDR1 and CDR2 sequences are LGHNA and YSLEER. The CDR3 is made up of 15 amino acids. The DNA for the CDR3 is TGCGCCAGCAGCCAAGATAGTCCGGGAAACTATGGCTACACCTTC. This codes for CASSQDSPGNYGYTF.